The 8 T cell receptor beta chains below come from one sample, sequenced in a study of radiation and T cells in renal cell carcinoma. Some clones are missing from TCRdb's copy, which holds only in-frame ones; the method was immunoSEQ multiplex PCR. The data contain 100,000 to 150,000 clones, around 80% of them seen just once; the ten biggest clones take up about 2.9%. Time point: baseline pretreatment blood. Treatment in this sample: 15 Gy SBRT to primary tumor, nephrectomy 4 weeks later. Here the sequenced sample was blood, taken from a patient whose treatment included radiotherapy and nephrectomy. These receptors were obtained from a woman aged 55-75 years with renal cell carcinoma.

The chain has TRBV15 and TRBJ2-5, with D uncertain. The tail of the sequence fits TRBJ2-7 better, so the J call may be wrong. The germline V gene has CDR1 LNHNV and CDR2 YYDKDF (reference sequence). This CDR3 is 12 amino acids long. The DNA of the CDR3 is TGTGCCACCAGGGGCCGCTCCTACGAGCAGTACTTC. Encoded protein: CATRGRSYEQYF.

The V call is TRBV5-4, the J call TRBJ2-7; TRBD2 is a possible D gene (6 bases). CDR3 length equals 15 residues. Looked up from germline, CDR1 is SGHNT and CDR2 is YYREEE (reference sequence). Trimming left V 2 bases short and J 2 bases short, with 14 bases between. The CDR3 sequence: CASSLRGGTPYEQYF. The CDR3 DNA sequence: TGTGCCAGCAGCTTAAGAGGCGGGACTCCCTACGAGCAGTACTTC.

The J gene is TRBJ2-7, the V gene TRBV27, with 8 bases lining up with TRBD2. Germline V gives CDR1 MNHEY, CDR2 SMNVEV (reference sequence). The CDR3 totals 14 residues. V lost 1 base to trimming and J lost 5 bases; unmatched junction nucleotides: 4. CDR3 in amino acids: CASSLLSGSHEQYF. Written as DNA, the CDR3 is TGTGCCAGCAGTTTATTAAGCGGGAGCCACGAGCAGTACTTC.

The rearrangement joins TRBV2 to TRBJ1-2; no clear D gene. Trimming removed 5 bases at V and 12 bases at J, with 10 bases between. Germline assignment: CDR1 SNHLY and CDR2 FYNNEI. CDR3 length equals 10 residues. CDR3 amino acids: CASSTDSHTF. CDR3 DNA: TGTGCCAGCAGTACCGACTCGCACACCTTC.

The V call is TRBV6-5, the J call TRBJ2-5; D is possibly TRBD1 or TRBD2 (5 bases each). CDR3 size: 13 residues. V was clipped by 5 bases and J by 5 bases, with 12 bases between them. Germline-derived CDR1 and CDR2 are MNHEY and SVGAGI. DNA for the CDR3: TGTGCCAGCAGTCCTACGGGGCATGAGACCCAGTACTTC. Protein product: CASSPTGHETQYF.

This chain joins TRBV19 and TRBJ2-2; 9 bases align to TRBD1. Losses at the gene ends were 3 bases for V and 3 bases for J; bases not matched to a gene: 11. CDR3 length: 18 amino acids. Germline CDR1 is LNHDA and CDR2 is SQIVND (reference sequence). CDR3 sequence (DNA): TGTGCCAGTAGTATTCTCCCATCCGGGACAGGGTACACCGGGGAGCTGTTTTTT. This encodes CASSILPSGTGYTGELFF.

The genes are TRBV29-1 and TRBJ2-7; 7 bases agree with TRBD1. With V trimmed by 3 bases and J by 0 bases, 2 bases remained unmatched. Germline assignment: CDR1 SQVTM and CDR2 ANQGSEA. The CDR3 contains 13 residues. In nucleotides, the CDR3 is TGCAGCGTTGAGGACAGGAGCTCCTACGAGCAGTACTTC. Protein: CSVEDRSSYEQYF.

The CDR3 loop reads CASSPVAYEQYF. Here the CDR3 DNA reads TGTGCCAGCAGCCCCGTGGCCTACGAGCAGTACTTC. The chain recombines TRBV7-9 with TRBJ2-7; D gene ambiguous. The CDR3 is made up of 12 amino acids. V was cut by 5 bases and J by 2 bases, with 7 bases left in between. Germline V gives CDR1 SEHNR, CDR2 FQNEAQ (reference sequence).